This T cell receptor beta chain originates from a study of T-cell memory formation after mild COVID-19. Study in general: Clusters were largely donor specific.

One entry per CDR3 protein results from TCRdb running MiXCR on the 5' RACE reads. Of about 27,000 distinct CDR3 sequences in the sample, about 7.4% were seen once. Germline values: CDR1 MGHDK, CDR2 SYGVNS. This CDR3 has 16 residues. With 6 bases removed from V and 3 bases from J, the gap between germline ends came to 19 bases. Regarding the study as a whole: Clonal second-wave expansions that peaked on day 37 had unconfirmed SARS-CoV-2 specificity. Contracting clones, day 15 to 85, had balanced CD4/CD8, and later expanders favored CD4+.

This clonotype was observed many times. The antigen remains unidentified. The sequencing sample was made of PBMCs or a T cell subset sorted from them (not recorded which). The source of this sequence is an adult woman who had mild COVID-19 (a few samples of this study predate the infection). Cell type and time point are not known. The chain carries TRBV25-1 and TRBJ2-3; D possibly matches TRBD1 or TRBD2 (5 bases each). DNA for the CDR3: TGTGCCAGCAGCCGCGGGTTGGGGGTCCCAACAGATACGCAGTATTTT. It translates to CASSRGLGVPTDTQYF.